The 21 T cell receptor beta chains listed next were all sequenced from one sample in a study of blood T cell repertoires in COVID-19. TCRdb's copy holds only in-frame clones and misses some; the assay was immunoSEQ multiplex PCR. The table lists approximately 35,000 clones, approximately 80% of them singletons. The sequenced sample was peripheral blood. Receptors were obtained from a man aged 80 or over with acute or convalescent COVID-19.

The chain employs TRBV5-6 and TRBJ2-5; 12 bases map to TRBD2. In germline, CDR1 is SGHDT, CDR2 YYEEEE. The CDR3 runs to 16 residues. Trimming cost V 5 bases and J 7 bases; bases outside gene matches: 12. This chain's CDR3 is CASRPRGLAGLWTQYF. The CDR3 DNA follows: TGTGCCAGCAGGCCCCGGGGACTAGCGGGTTTGTGGACCCAGTACTTC.

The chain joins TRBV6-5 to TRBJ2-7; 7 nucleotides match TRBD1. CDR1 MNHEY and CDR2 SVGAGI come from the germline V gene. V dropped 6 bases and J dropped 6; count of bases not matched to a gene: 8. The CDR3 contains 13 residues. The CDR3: CASSTATGFEQYF. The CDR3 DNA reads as TGTGCCAGCAGCACAGCGACAGGGTTCGAGCAGTACTTC.

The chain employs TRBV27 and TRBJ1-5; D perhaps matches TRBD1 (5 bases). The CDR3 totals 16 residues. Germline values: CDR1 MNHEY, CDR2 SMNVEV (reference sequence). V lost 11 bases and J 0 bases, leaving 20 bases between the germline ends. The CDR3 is CAVHRDGLYSNQPQHF. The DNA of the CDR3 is TGTGCCGTTCACCGGGACGGACTATATAGCAATCAGCCCCAGCATTTT.

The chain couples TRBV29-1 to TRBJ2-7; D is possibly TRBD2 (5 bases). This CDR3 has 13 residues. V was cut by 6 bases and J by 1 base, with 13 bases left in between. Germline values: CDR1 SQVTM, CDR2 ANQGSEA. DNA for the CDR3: TGCAGCGTCTCGATCGGGATATCCTACGAGCAGTACTTC. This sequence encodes CSVSIGISYEQYF.

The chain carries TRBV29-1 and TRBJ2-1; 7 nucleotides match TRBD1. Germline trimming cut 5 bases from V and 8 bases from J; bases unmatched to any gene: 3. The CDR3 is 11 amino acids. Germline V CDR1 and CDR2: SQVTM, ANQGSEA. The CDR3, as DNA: TGCAGCGTTACACAGGGGTATGAGCAGTTCTTC. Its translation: CSVTQGYEQFF.

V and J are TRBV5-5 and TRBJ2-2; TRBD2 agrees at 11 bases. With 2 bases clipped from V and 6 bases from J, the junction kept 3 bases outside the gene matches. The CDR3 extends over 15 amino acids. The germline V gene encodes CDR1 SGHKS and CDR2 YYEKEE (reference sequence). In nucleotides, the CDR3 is TGTGCCAGCAGCTTTAGCGGGGGGGCCTCCGGGGAGCTGTTTTTT. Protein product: CASSFSGGASGELFF.

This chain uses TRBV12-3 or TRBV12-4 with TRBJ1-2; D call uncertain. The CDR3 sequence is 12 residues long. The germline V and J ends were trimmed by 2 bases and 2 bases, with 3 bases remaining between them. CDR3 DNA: TGTGCCAGCAGTTTACTGAACTATGGCTACACCTTC. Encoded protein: CASSLLNYGYTF.

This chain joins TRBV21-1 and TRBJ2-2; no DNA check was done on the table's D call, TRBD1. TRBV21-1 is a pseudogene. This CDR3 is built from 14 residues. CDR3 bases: TGTGCCAGCAGCCGACAGGGGCGCACCGGGGAGCTGTTTTTT. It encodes CASSRQGRTGELFF.

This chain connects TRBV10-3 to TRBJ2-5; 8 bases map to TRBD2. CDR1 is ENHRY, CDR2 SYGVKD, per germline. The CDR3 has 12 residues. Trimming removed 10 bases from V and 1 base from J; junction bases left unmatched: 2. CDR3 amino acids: CATSGLQETQYF. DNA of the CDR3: TGTGCCACTAGCGGGCTCCAAGAGACCCAGTACTTC.

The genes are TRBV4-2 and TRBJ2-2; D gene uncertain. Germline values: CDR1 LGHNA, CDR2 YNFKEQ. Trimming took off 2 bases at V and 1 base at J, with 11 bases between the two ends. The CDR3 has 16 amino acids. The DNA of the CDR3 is TGTGCCAGCAGCCAAAACAAACCAGAGAACACCGGGGAGCTGTTTTTT. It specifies CASSQNKPENTGELFF.

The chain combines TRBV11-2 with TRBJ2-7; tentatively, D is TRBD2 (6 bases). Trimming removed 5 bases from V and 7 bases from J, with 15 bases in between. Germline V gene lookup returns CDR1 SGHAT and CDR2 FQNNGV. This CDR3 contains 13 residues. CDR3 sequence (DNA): TGTGCCAGCAGCCTACGGAGGGCCTGGGAGCAGTACTTC. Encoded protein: CASSLRRAWEQYF.

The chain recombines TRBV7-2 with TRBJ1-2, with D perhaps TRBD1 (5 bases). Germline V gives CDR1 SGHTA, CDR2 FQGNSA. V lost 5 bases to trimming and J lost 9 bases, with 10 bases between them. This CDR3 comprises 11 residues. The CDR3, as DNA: TGTGCCAGCAGCCCGACAGATCGCTACACCTTC. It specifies CASSPTDRYTF.

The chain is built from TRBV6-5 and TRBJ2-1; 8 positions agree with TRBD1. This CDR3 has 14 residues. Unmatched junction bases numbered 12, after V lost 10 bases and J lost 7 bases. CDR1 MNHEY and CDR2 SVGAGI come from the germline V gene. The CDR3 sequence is CATTRQGIRNEQFF. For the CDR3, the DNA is TGTGCCACCACCCGACAGGGGATTAGAAATGAGCAGTTCTTC.

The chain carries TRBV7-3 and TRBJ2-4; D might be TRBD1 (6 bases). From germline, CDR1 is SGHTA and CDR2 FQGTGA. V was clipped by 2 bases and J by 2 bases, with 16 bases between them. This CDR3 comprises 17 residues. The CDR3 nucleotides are TGTGCCAGCAGCTTAGGGGGCCCGGGGATAACCAAAAACATTCAGTACTTC. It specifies CASSLGGPGITKNIQYF.

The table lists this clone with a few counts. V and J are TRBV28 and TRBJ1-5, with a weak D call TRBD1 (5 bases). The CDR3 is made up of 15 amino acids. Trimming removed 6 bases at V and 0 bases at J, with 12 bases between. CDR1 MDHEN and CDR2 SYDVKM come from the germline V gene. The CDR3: CASRKQDYSNQPQHF. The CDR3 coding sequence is TGTGCCAGCAGAAAACAGGATTATAGCAATCAGCCCCAGCATTTT.

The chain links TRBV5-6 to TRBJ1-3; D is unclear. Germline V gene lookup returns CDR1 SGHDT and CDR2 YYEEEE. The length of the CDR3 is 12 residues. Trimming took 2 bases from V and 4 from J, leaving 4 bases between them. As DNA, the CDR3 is TGTGCCAGCAGCTTCGGGGGAAACACCATATATTTT. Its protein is CASSFGGNTIYF.

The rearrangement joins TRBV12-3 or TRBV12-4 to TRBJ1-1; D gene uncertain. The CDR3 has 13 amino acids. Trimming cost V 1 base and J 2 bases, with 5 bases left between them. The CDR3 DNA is TGTGCCAGCAGTTTAGGAGGTAACACTGAAGCTTTCTTT. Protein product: CASSLGGNTEAFF.

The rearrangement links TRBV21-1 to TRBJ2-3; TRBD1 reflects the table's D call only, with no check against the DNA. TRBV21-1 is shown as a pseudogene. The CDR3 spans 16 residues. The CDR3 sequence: CASSEWDRVSTDTQYF. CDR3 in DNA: TGTGCCAGCAGCGAATGGGACAGGGTTAGCACAGATACGCAGTATTTT.

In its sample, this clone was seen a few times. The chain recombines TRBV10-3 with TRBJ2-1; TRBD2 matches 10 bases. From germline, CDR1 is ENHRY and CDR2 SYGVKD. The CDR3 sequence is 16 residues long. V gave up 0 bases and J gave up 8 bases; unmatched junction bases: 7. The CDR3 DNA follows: TGTGCCATCAGTGAGTCGGCTAGCGGGAGATCGTATGAGCAGTTCTTC. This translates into CAISESASGRSYEQFF.

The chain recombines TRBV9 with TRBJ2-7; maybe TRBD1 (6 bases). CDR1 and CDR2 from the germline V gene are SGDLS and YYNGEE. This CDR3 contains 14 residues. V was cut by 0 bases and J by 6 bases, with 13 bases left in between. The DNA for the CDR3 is TGTGCCAGCAGCGTAGAGGCCATCAGGGGCGAGCAGTACTTC. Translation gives CASSVEAIRGEQYF.

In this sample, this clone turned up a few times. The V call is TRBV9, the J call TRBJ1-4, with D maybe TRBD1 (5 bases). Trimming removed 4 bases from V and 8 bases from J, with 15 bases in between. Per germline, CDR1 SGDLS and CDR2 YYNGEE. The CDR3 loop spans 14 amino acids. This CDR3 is CASSPPGGSEKLFF. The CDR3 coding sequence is TGTGCCAGCAGCCCACCCGGGGGTTCGGAAAAACTGTTTTTT.